These T cell receptor beta chains were read from a single sample in a study of cytomegalovirus exposure and HLA in healthy donors. Produced via immunoSEQ multiplex PCR; TCRdb's table is partial and in-frame only. Here the sample spans approximately 130,000 clones, over 65% being singletons. What was sequenced was PBMCs. The source of these receptors is a woman aged 30 to 39 in good health and CMV-seronegative. CDR3s include the opening cysteine and the closing phenylalanine or tryptophan. Each record gives: V gene, J gene, clone size, D gene, CDR3 protein, CDR3 DNA. A D gene is named only where the DNA matches it firmly. Size is stated for part of the rows, as once, few or many counts, or as a class when the clone is expanded.

V: TRBV4-1
J: TRBJ1-2
size: few
D: TRBD1
CDR3: CASSRPGQGGYTF
DNA: TGCGCCAGCAGCCGCCCGGGACAGGGGGGCTACACCTTC

V: TRBV9
J: TRBJ1-2
size: -
D: -
CDR3: CASSVGQNYGYTF
DNA: TGTGCCAGCAGCGTGGGGCAGAACTATGGCTACACCTTC

V: TRBV30
J: TRBJ2-5
size: -
D: -
CDR3: CAWSRGRGTQETQYF
DNA: TGTGCCTGGAGTAGAGGACGGGGAACCCAAGAGACCCAGTACTTC

V: TRBV5-1
J: TRBJ2-3
size: -
D: -
CDR3: CASNPGHTDTQYF
DNA: TGCGCCAGCAACCCGGGTCATACAGATACGCAGTATTTT

V: TRBV7-2
J: TRBJ1-3
size: -
D: -
CDR3: CASSLARQGNGNTIYF
DNA: TGTGCCAGCAGCTTAGCGAGGCAGGGCAATGGAAACACCATATATTTT

V: TRBV9
J: TRBJ2-5
size: -
D: -
CDR3: CASSVDLREETQYF
DNA: TGTGCCAGCAGCGTAGACCTCAGGGAAGAGACCCAGTACTTC

V: TRBV19
J: TRBJ1-4
size: -
D: -
CDR3: CASTPQGRTNEKLFF
DNA: TGTGCCAGTACTCCCCAAGGGAGGACTAATGAAAAACTGTTTTTT

V: TRBV9
J: TRBJ2-1
size: -
D: TRBD1
CDR3: CASSVLGQGAYNEQFF
DNA: TGTGCCAGCAGTGTCCTGGGGCAGGGGGCTTACAATGAGCAGTTCTTC

V: TRBV29-1
J: TRBJ1-2
size: -
D: TRBD1
CDR3: CSVVRDREYGYTF
DNA: TGCAGCGTTGTGCGTGACAGGGAATACGGCTACACCTTC

V: TRBV18
J: TRBJ2-5
size: -
D: -
CDR3: CASSPGVQETQYF
DNA: TGTGCCAGCTCACCCGGGGTGCAAGAGACCCAGTACTTC

V: TRBV7-2
J: TRBJ1-3
size: once
D: -
CDR3: CASSLSRATGSGNTIYF
DNA: TGTGCCAGCAGCTTATCTCGCGCCACAGGGTCTGGAAACACCATATATTTT

V: TRBV27
J: TRBJ1-6
size: -
D: TRBD1
CDR3: CASTPGQGSSPLHF
DNA: TGTGCCAGCACCCCTGGACAGGGGAGTTCACCCCTCCACTTT

V: TRBV5-1
J: TRBJ1-6
size: few
D: TRBD1
CDR3: CASRPDREGATLHF
DNA: TGCGCCAGCAGACCGGACAGGGAAGGGGCCACCCTCCACTTT

V: TRBV30
J: TRBJ2-5
size: -
D: -
CDR3: CAWSFRETQYF
DNA: TGTGCCTGGAGTTTTCGGGAGACCCAGTACTTC

V: TRBV5-8
J: TRBJ1-5
size: -
D: TRBD1
CDR3: CASSPGGRNQPQHF
DNA: TGTGCCAGCAGCCCAGGGGGACGGAATCAGCCCCAGCATTTT

V: TRBV5-4
J: TRBJ1-1
size: -
D: TRBD1
CDR3: CATETGQVNTEAFF
DNA: TGTGCCACCGAAACTGGACAGGTTAACACTGAAGCTTTCTTT

V: TRBV5-5
J: TRBJ2-5
size: -
D: TRBD2
CDR3: CASSPRTSGGAGETQYF
DNA: TGTGCCAGCAGCCCTCGGACTAGCGGGGGGGCCGGGGAGACCCAGTACTTC

V: TRBV7-9
J: TRBJ1-2
size: -
D: -
CDR3: CASSLGGTPVGGYTF
DNA: TGTGCCAGCAGCTTAGGGGGGACACCGGTTGGTGGCTACACCTTC

V: TRBV12-5
J: TRBJ2-3
size: -
D: -
CDR3: CASGLPKRDYRLRDTQYF
DNA: TGTGCTAGTGGTTTGCCCAAGCGCGACTACCGACTGCGCGATACGCAGTATTTT

V: TRBV30
J: TRBJ1-5
size: once
D: -
CDR3: CAWSADGGGQPQHF
DNA: TGTGCCTGGAGTGCGGACGGCGGGGGTCAGCCCCAGCATTTT

V: TRBV19
J: TRBJ2-7
size: -
D: -
CDR3: CASSIPGNTYEQYF
DNA: TGTGCCAGTAGTATCCCAGGGAATACCTACGAGCAGTACTTC

V: TRBV9
J: TRBJ2-5
size: once
D: TRBD2
CDR3: CASSHGLAGEETQYF
DNA: TGTGCCAGCAGCCACGGACTAGCGGGGGAGGAGACCCAGTACTTC

V: TRBV18
J: TRBJ1-2
size: -
D: -
CDR3: CASSPTGGIQPIEDYGYTF
DNA: TGTGCCAGCTCACCAACTGGCGGGATACAACCCATTGAGGACTATGGCTACACCTTC

V: TRBV6-5
J: TRBJ1-1
size: -
D: TRBD1
CDR3: CASRKTGGTEAFF
DNA: TGTGCCAGCAGAAAAACAGGGGGCACTGAAGCTTTCTTT

V: TRBV5-8
J: TRBJ2-2
size: -
D: TRBD2
CDR3: CASSLGLAVNTGELFF
DNA: TGTGCCAGCAGCTTGGGACTAGCGGTGAACACCGGGGAGCTGTTTTTT

V: TRBV11-2
J: TRBJ1-1
size: once
D: -
CDR3: CASSRLSGVGDTEAFF
DNA: TGTGCCAGCAGCCGTCTCTCGGGGGTTGGTGACACTGAAGCTTTCTTT

V: TRBV13
J: TRBJ2-5
size: -
D: TRBD1
CDR3: CASSLGTGALVETQYF
DNA: TGTGCCAGCAGCTTAGGGACAGGGGCATTGGTAGAGACCCAGTACTTC

V: TRBV18
J: TRBJ2-5
size: -
D: TRBD1
CDR3: CASSKPGQQETQYF
DNA: TGTGCCAGCTCAAAACCGGGACAGCAAGAGACCCAGTACTTC

V: TRBV5-1
J: TRBJ2-2
size: -
D: TRBD2
CDR3: CASSRSGTSGPNTGELFF
DNA: TGCGCCAGCAGCCGATCCGGGACTAGCGGGCCGAACACCGGGGAGCTGTTTTTT

V: TRBV18
J: TRBJ2-7
size: -
D: -
CDR3: CASSPVQGTLLREQYF
DNA: TGTGCCAGCTCACCAGTACAGGGAACCCTTCTTAGGGAGCAGTACTTC

V: TRBV25-1
J: TRBJ2-7
size: -
D: TRBD1
CDR3: CASIPPGGYEQYF
DNA: TGTGCCAGCATTCCGCCAGGGGGCTACGAGCAGTACTTC

V: TRBV27
J: TRBJ2-3
size: once
D: -
CDR3: CASSFSSVAADTQYF
DNA: TGTGCCAGCAGTTTCTCGTCGGTAGCAGCAGATACGCAGTATTTT

V: TRBV27
J: TRBJ2-2
size: -
D: -
CDR3: CASRPRGAGELFF
DNA: TGTGCCAGCAGACCCAGGGGAGCCGGGGAGCTGTTTTTT

V: TRBV6-5
J: TRBJ1-2
size: -
D: -
CDR3: CASSSGWGDPNGYTF
DNA: TGTGCCAGCAGTTCCGGCTGGGGGGACCCTAATGGCTACACCTTC

V: TRBV6-6
J: TRBJ1-1
size: -
D: -
CDR3: CASRIRTEAFF
DNA: TGTGCCAGCCGAATTAGAACTGAAGCTTTCTTT

V: TRBV19
J: TRBJ1-1
size: -
D: -
CDR3: CASSTGTLNTEAFF
DNA: TGTGCCAGTAGTACCGGGACACTTAACACTGAAGCTTTCTTT

V: TRBV5-1
J: TRBJ1-5
size: -
D: -
CDR3: CASSLGTNQPQHF
DNA: TGCGCCAGCAGCTTGGGGACAAATCAGCCCCAGCATTTT

V: TRBV11-2
J: TRBJ2-5
size: few
D: TRBD2
CDR3: CASSLGTSGGAETQYF
DNA: TGTGCCAGCAGCTTAGGGACTAGCGGGGGGGCTGAGACCCAGTACTTC

V: TRBV27
J: TRBJ1-5
size: -
D: -
CDR3: CASSLSGGPNQPQHF
DNA: TGTGCCAGCAGTTTATCGGGGGGGCCGAATCAGCCCCAGCATTTT

V: TRBV7-8
J: TRBJ1-2
size: -
D: -
CDR3: CASSPDSGGANYGYTF
DNA: TGTGCCAGCAGCCCCGACTCGGGGGGAGCTAACTATGGCTACACCTTC

V: TRBV2
J: TRBJ2-5
size: -
D: -
CDR3: CASSDRGTSGTQYF
DNA: TGTGCCAGCAGTGACAGGGGAACCAGCGGGACCCAGTACTTC

V: TRBV4-3
J: TRBJ2-1
size: once
D: -
CDR3: CASSEDLITPFTQFF
DNA: TGCGCCAGCAGCGAGGATCTCATAACTCCTTTCACGCAGTTCTTC

V: TRBV5-4
J: TRBJ2-5
size: -
D: -
CDR3: CASSRRQDQETQYF
DNA: TGTGCCAGCAGCCGCCGACAGGACCAAGAGACCCAGTACTTC

V: TRBV27
J: TRBJ1-6
size: -
D: -
CDR3: CASSSQKTNSPLHF
DNA: TGTGCCAGCAGTTCCCAGAAAACTAATTCACCCCTCCACTTT

V: TRBV7-2
J: TRBJ1-3
size: -
D: -
CDR3: CASSPTRVLGNTIYF
DNA: TGTGCCAGCAGCCCAACTAGGGTACTTGGAAACACCATATATTTT

V: TRBV30
J: TRBJ2-1
size: -
D: -
CDR3: CAWSRGNEQFF
DNA: TGTGCCTGGTCAAGGGGTAATGAGCAGTTCTTC

V: TRBV5-1
J: TRBJ2-7
size: -
D: TRBD1
CDR3: CASSLGGTGGPYEQYF
DNA: TGCGCCAGCAGCTTGGGTGGGACAGGGGGCCCCTACGAGCAGTACTTC